The sequence of this T cell receptor beta chain was determined in a study of shared clonotypes between healthy human individuals. Here immunoSEQ multiplex PCR was the method, and the copy in TCRdb shows in-frame clones only, minus some. The sample has millions of clones; about 93% are singletons. Germline V gives CDR1 MNHNS, CDR2 SASEGT. The CDR3 runs 14 residues. V was clipped by 7 bases and J by 10 bases; unmatched bases: 12. As defined, naive CD8 cells were CD45RO-negative and positively selected for CCR7, with terminally differentiated effector memory CD45RA+ cells excluded. The source of this sequence is a young man in good health. Some clones in this sample may be carry-over from other donors' samples. The chain recombines TRBV6-1 with TRBJ2-1; 8 bases fit TRBD2. The sequenced material came from naive CD8+ T cells from PBMCs. This CDR3 reads CASILTSAIYEQFF. For the CDR3, the DNA is TGTGCCAGCATACTGACTAGCGCAATATACGAGCAGTTCTTC.